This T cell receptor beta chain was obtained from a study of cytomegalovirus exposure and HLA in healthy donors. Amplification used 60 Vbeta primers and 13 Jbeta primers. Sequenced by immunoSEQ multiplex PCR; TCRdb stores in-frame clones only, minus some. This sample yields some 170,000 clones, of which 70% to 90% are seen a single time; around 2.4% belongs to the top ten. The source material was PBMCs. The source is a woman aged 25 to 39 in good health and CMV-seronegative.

The CDR3: CASSSLAWSYGYTF. In DNA, the CDR3 is TGTGCCAGCAGTTCCCTTGCTTGGAGCTATGGCTACACCTTC. The chain employs TRBV28 and TRBJ1-2; D ambiguous. Trimming cost V 4 bases and J 4 bases, with 13 bases left between them. The CDR3 runs 14 residues. CDR1 and CDR2 from the germline V gene are MDHEN and SYDVKM.